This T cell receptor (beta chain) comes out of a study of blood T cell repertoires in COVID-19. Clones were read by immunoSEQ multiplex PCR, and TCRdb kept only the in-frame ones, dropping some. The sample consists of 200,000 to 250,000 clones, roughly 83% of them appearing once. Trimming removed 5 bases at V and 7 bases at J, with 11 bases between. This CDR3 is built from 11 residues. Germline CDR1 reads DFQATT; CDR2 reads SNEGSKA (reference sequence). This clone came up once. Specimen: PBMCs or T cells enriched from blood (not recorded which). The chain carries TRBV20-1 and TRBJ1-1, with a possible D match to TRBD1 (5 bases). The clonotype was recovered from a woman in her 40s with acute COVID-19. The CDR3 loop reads CSAGGTVEAFF. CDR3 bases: TGCAGTGCTGGGGGGACGGTTGAAGCTTTCTTT.